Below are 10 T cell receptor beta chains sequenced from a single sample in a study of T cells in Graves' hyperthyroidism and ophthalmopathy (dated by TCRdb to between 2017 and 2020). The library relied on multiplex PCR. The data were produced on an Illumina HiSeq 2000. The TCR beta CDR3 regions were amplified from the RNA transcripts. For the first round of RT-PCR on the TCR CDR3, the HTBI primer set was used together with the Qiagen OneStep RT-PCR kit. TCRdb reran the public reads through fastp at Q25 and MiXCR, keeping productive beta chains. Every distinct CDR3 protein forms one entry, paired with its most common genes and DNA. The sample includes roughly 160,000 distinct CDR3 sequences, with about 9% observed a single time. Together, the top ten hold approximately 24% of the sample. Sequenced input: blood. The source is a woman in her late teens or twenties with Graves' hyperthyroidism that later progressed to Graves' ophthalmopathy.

The CDR3, as DNA: TGTGCCAGCAGTTGGGGGGGTGGCACTGAAGCTTTCTTT. Its translation is CASSWGGGTEAFF. This chain joins TRBV27 and TRBJ1-1, with a possible D match to TRBD1 (5 bases). Per germline, CDR1 MNHEY and CDR2 SMNVEV (reference sequence). The CDR3 has 13 amino acids. The germline V and J ends were trimmed by 4 bases and 4 bases, with 10 bases remaining between them.

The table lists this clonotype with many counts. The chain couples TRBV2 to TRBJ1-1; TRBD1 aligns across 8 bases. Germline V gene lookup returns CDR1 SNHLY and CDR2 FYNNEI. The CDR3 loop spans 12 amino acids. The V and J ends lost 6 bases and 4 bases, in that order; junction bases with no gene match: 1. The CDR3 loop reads CASSQGATEAFF. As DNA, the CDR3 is TGTGCCAGCAGCCAGGGGGCCACTGAAGCTTTCTTT.

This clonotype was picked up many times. This chain's CDR3 is CASSLEELAGEQFF. The CDR3 region has the DNA TGTGCCAGCAGCTTAGAGGAACTAGCGGGGGAGCAGTTCTTC. The chain carries TRBV7-8 and TRBJ2-1; 10 bases agree with TRBD2. The CDR3 has 14 residues. V lost 1 base to trimming and J lost 10 bases; unmatched junction nucleotides: 4. Germline V lookup: CDR1 SGHVS, CDR2 FQNEAQ.

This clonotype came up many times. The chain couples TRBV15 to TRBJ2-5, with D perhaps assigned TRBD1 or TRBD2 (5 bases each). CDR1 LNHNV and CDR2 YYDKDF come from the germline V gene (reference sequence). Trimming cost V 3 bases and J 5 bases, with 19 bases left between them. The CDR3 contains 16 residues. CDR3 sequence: CATSSPGRTVEETQYF. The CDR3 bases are TGTGCCACCAGCAGTCCGGGACGGACGGTGGAGGAGACCCAGTACTTC.

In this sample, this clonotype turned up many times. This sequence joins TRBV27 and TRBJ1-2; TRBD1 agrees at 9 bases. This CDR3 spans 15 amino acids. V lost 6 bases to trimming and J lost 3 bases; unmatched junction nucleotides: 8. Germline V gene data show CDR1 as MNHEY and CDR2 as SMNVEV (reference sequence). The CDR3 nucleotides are TGTGCCAGCAGCCCAGACAGGGACAGGGACTATGGCTACACCTTC. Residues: CASSPDRDRDYGYTF.

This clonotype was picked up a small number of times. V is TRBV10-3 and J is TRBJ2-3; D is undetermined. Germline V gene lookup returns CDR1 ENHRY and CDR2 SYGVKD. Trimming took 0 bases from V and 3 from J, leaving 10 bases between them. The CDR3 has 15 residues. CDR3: CAISESSLLTDTQYF. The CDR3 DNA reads TGTGCCATCAGTGAGTCAAGCTTATTAACAGATACGCAGTATTTT.

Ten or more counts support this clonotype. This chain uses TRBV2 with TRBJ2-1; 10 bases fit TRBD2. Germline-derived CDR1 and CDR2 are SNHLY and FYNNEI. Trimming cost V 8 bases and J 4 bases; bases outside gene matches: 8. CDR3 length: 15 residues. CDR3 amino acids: CASYRTSGIYNEQFF. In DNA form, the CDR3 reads TGTGCCAGCTATCGGACTAGCGGAATTTACAATGAGCAGTTCTTC.

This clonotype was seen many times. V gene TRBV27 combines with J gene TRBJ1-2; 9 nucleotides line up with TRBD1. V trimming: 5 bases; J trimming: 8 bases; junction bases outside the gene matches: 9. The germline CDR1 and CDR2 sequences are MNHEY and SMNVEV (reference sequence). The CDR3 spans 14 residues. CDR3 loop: CASSGTGSFFGYTF. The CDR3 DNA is TGTGCCAGCAGTGGGACAGGGAGTTTTTTCGGCTACACCTTC.

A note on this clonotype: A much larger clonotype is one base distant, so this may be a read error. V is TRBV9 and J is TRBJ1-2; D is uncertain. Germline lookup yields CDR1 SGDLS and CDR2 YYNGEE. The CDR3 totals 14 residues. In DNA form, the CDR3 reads TGTGCCGGCAGCCCCCGACTGAAGTCCTATGGCTACACCTTC. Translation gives CAGSPRLKSYGYTF.

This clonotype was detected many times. CDR3 residues: CASSQRQGAADTQYF. The DNA of the CDR3 is TGTGCCAGCAGCCAGAGACAGGGGGCGGCAGATACGCAGTATTTT. The chain has TRBV3-1 and TRBJ2-3, with 10 bases that match TRBD1. After removal of 3 bases from V and 4 bases from J, the junction contained 4 bases not matched to a gene. The CDR3 spans 15 residues. From germline, CDR1 is LGHDT and CDR2 YNNKEL (reference sequence).